This T cell receptor beta chain originates from a study of graft-versus-host responses after intestinal transplantation. The assay was immunoSEQ multiplex PCR, and TCRdb's table has in-frame clones only and misses some. Among 50,000 or so clones listed, approximately 90% were seen once. This CDR3 comprises 12 residues. The germline gives CDR1 MNHNS, CDR2 SASEGT. Trimming took off 4 bases at V and 13 bases at J, with 11 bases between the two ends. This TCR was recovered from a human patient who received an intestinal transplant, so some T cells may come from the graft donor. The V gene is TRBV6-1, the J gene TRBJ1-6; D gene ambiguous. The sample consisted of PBMCs, taken less than 130 days after intestinal transplantation. The CDR3 loop is CASSVFPHPLHF. CDR3 DNA sequence: TGTGCCAGCAGTGTTTTCCCCCACCCCCTCCACTTT.